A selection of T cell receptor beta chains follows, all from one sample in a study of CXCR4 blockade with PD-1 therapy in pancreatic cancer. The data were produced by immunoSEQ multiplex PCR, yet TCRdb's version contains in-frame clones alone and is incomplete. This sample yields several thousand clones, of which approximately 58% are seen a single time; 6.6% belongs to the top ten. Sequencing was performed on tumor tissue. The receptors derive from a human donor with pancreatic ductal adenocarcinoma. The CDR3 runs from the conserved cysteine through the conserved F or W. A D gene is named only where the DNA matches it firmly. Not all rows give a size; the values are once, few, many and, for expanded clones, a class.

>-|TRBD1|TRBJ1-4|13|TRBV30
CAGLGAGGEKLFF
TGTGCCGGCCTGGGTGCAGGGGGAGAAAAACTGTTTTTT
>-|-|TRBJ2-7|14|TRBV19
CASSMIGAVYEQYF
TGTGCCAGTAGTATGATAGGGGCTGTGTACGAGCAGTACTTC
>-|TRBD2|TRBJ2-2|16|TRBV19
CASSTKTSGGRRELFF
TGTGCCAGTAGTACAAAAACTAGCGGGGGACGACGGGAGCTGTTTTTT
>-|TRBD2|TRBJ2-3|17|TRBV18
CASSPASGSVGTDTQYF
TGTGCCAGCTCACCAGCTAGCGGGAGCGTCGGCACAGATACGCAGTATTTT
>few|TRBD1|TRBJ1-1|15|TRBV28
CASSRPSGGVAEAFF
TGTGCCAGCAGTCGTCCTTCAGGGGGCGTCGCTGAAGCTTTCTTT
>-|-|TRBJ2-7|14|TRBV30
CAWSILYSVGPEYF
TGTGCCTGGAGTATCCTCTATAGTGTCGGACCGGAGTACTTC
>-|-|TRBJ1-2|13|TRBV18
CASSPEQIYGYTF
TGTGCCAGCTCACCAGAACAAATCTATGGCTACACCTTC
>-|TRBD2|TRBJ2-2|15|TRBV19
CASFSGSGNTGELFF
TGTGCCAGCTTTAGCGGGAGTGGGAACACCGGGGAGCTGTTTTTT
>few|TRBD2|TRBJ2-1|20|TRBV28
CASSQRGIGRAGSSYNEQFF
TGTGCCAGCAGCCAAAGAGGTATCGGGAGGGCCGGAAGCTCCTACAATGAGCAGTTCTTC
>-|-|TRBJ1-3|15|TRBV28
CASSWTLPSGNTIYF
TGTGCCAGCAGTTGGACACTGCCCTCTGGAAACACCATATATTTT
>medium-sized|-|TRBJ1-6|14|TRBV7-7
CASSSTHIPSPLHF
TGTGCCAGCAGCTCCACCCATATCCCTTCACCCCTCCACTTT
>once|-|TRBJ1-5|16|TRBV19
CASSITPGGGNQPQHF
TGTGCCAGTAGTATAACCCCCGGGGGCGGCAATCAGCCCCAGCATTTT
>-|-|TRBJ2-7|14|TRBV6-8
CASTNDWESYEQYF
TGTGCCAGCACCAATGACTGGGAATCCTACGAGCAGTACTTC
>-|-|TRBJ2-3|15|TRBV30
CAWEPRRYSTDTQYF
TGTGCCTGGGAACCCCGCCGGTACAGCACAGATACGCAGTATTTT
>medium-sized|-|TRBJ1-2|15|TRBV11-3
CASSLEGFGRNGYTF
TGTGCCAGCAGTCTTGAGGGTTTTGGACGAAATGGCTACACCTTC
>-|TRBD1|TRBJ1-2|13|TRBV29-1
CSVGTGTNYGYTF
TGCAGCGTTGGGACAGGGACAAACTATGGCTACACCTTC
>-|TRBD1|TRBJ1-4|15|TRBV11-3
CASSIRTGGNEKLFF
TGTGCCAGCAGCATACGGACAGGGGGCAATGAAAAACTGTTTTTT
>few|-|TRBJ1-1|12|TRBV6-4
CASSEGGTEAFF
TGTGCCAGCAGTGAGGGTGGAACTGAAGCTTTCTTT
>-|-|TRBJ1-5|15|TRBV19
CASSSGVIGNQPQHF
TGTGCCAGTAGTTCAGGGGTAATCGGCAATCAGCCCCAGCATTTT
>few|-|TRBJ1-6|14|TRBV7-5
CASSLGQRASPLHF
TGTGCCAGCAGCTTAGGACAGAGGGCCTCACCCCTCCACTTT
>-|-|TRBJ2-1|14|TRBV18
CASSPSGIYNEQFF
TGTGCCAGCTCACCTAGCGGAATATACAATGAGCAGTTCTTC
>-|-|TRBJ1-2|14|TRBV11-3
CASSPPLPGSGYTF
TGTGCCAGCAGCCCTCCGTTGCCAGGGAGTGGCTACACCTTC
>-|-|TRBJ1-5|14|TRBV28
CASSSRAGNQPQHF
TGTGCCAGCAGTTCCCGGGCAGGCAATCAGCCCCAGCATTTT
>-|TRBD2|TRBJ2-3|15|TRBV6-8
CASRGSGGRTDTQYF
TGTGCCAGCAGAGGTAGCGGGGGGCGCACAGATACGCAGTATTTT
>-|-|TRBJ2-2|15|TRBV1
CASSQMDRNSGELFF
TGCGCCAGCAGCCAGATGGACAGGAACTCCGGGGAGCTGTTTTTT
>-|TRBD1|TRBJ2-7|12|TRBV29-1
CSVGRTGYEQYF
TGCAGCGTTGGGCGGACAGGGTACGAGCAGTACTTC
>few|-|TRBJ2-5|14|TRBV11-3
CASSLRGIRETQYF
TGTGCCAGCAGCTTACGAGGGATCAGGGAGACCCAGTACTTC
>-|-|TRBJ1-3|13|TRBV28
CASSLSPGNTIYF
TGTGCCAGCAGTTTATCACCTGGAAACACCATATATTTT
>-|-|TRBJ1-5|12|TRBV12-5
CASSKAGQPQHF
TGTGCCAGTAGTAAAGCGGGTCAGCCCCAGCATTTT
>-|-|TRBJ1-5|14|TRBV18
CASSPRGENQPQHF
TGTGCCAGCTCACCTAGGGGGGAGAATCAGCCCCAGCATTTT
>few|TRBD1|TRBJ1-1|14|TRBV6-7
CASSYQDRGPEAFF
TGTGCCAGCAGTTACCAGGACAGGGGTCCTGAAGCTTTCTTT
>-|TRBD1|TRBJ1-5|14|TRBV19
CASSPRGGNQPQHF
TGTGCCAGTTCCCCCAGGGGGGGCAATCAGCCCCAGCATTTT
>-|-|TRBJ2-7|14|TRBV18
CASSPAGSPYEQYF
TGTGCCAGCTCACCAGCCGGGTCCCCCTACGAGCAGTACTTC
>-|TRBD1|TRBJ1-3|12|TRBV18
CASSKGGPTIYF
TGTGCCAGCTCCAAAGGGGGCCCCACCATATATTTT
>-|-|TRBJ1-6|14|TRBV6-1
CASSEVRNNSPLHF
TGTGCCAGCAGTGAAGTCCGGAATAATTCACCCCTCCACTTT
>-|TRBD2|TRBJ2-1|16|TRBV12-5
CASGLEASGRLDEQFF
TGTGCTAGTGGTTTGGAGGCTAGCGGGAGGCTGGATGAGCAGTTCTTC
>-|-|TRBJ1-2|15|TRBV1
CASSPGRQGAKGYTF
TGCGCCAGCAGCCCTGGGAGACAGGGGGCAAAGGGCTACACCTTC